One sample yielded the 11 T cell receptor beta chains listed below, sequenced in a study of PD-L1 blockade in urothelial cancer. Time point reported: peripheral blood 6 weeks after treatment start. Generated by immunoSEQ multiplex PCR, the TCRdb table keeps only in-frame clones and is missing some. Of approximately 50,000 clones in the sample, more than 75% were seen once. Source: PBMCs, taken around atezolizumab (anti-PD-L1) treatment. These receptors came from a man aged 55 to 69 with urothelial cancer.

The chain links TRBV9 to TRBJ2-3; 8 positions match TRBD2. J was trimmed by 1 base and V by 0 bases; bases with no gene match: 4. CDR1 is SGDLS, CDR2 YYNGEE, per germline. The CDR3 length is 16 residues. CDR3 DNA: TGTGCCAGCAGCGTAGAAGCGGGAGTACGCACAGATACGCAGTATTTT. Translated: CASSVEAGVRTDTQYF.

The rearrangement links TRBV11-2 to TRBJ2-4; D may be TRBD1 (6 bases). Germline V CDR1 and CDR2: SGHAT, FQNNGV. V lost 5 bases, J lost 3 bases, and 23 bases lay in between. The CDR3 length is 18 residues. The CDR3 reads CASSPSGTLGLGKNIQYF. The DNA for the CDR3 is TGTGCCAGCAGCCCCTCCGGGACACTTGGCCTTGGCAAAAACATTCAGTACTTC.

This chain connects TRBV6-1 to TRBJ1-2; 9 bases line up with TRBD1. V gave up 4 bases and J gave up 2 bases; unmatched junction bases: 5. There are 15 residues in the CDR3. Looked up from germline, CDR1 is MNHNS and CDR2 is SASEGT. CDR3 residues: CASSGPGQGNYGYTF. CDR3 DNA: TGTGCCAGCAGTGGACCGGGACAGGGAAACTATGGCTACACCTTC.

V gene TRBV18 combines with J gene TRBJ2-3; 14 positions agree with TRBD2. The length of the CDR3 is 17 residues. Germline values: CDR1 KGHSH, CDR2 LQKENI. V lost 3 bases, J lost 4 bases, and 6 bases stayed unmatched. The CDR3 DNA reads TGTGCCAGCTCACCTGGGACTAGCGGGAGAGGCGCAGATACGCAGTATTTT. Translating gives CASSPGTSGRGADTQYF.

The chain carries TRBV19 and TRBJ2-3; a weak D match, TRBD1 (6 bases). Germline-derived CDR1 and CDR2 are LNHDA and SQIVND (reference sequence). CDR3 length equals 13 residues. The V end was cut by 7 bases, the J end by 7 bases, with 15 bases between. CDR3 loop: CASTKTGLNTQYF. The CDR3 region has the DNA TGTGCCAGTACTAAAACAGGGCTAAATACGCAGTATTTT.

The genes are TRBV5-6 and TRBJ1-1; 12 bases match TRBD1. V gave up 3 bases and J gave up 7 bases; unmatched junction bases: 4. The CDR3 runs 14 residues. Germline CDR1 SGHDT, CDR2 YYEEEE. In DNA form, the CDR3 reads TGTGCCAGCAGCTGGGGACAGGGGGCGGGTGAAGCTTTCTTT. It is translated as CASSWGQGAGEAFF.

V usage is TRBV6-1 and J usage is TRBJ1-2; no clear D gene. The CDR3 contains 13 residues. V lost 1 base to trimming and J lost 4 bases, with 7 bases between them. CDR1 is MNHNS, CDR2 SASEGT, per germline. The CDR3 DNA follows: TGTGCCAGCAGTGAAGTAATCGGCTATGGCTACACCTTC. This encodes CASSEVIGYGYTF.

The chain employs TRBV9 and TRBJ1-6; 7 nucleotides align to TRBD1. The CDR3 contains 17 residues. Germline trimming cut 3 bases from V and 7 bases from J; bases unmatched to any gene: 13. Germline V CDR1 and CDR2: SGDLS, YYNGEE. This CDR3 reads CASSDHPSQGVNSPLHF. The CDR3 DNA sequence: TGTGCCAGCAGCGATCATCCTAGCCAGGGGGTGAATTCACCCCTCCACTTT.

This chain connects TRBV7-8 to TRBJ1-1; 9 bases are a match to TRBD1. V trimming: 5 bases; J trimming: 0 bases; junction bases outside the gene matches: 4. Germline V gene lookup returns CDR1 SGHVS and CDR2 FQNEAQ. The CDR3 contains 15 residues. CDR3 coding DNA: TGTGCCAGCAGCGCTAGACAGGGGGTGAACACTGAAGCTTTCTTT. Its translation: CASSARQGVNTEAFF.

The chain couples TRBV7-2 to TRBJ1-1; TRBD1 aligns across 8 bases. The CDR3 has 12 residues. Germline assignment: CDR1 SGHTA and CDR2 FQGNSA. V shed 5 bases, J shed 10 bases, and the junction held 6 bases outside the gene matches. CDR3 in DNA: TGTGCCAGCAGCAGAAATGACAGGGGAGCTTTCTTT. Its translation: CASSRNDRGAFF.

J is TRBJ2-1 and V is TRBV6-6, with TRBD1 matching over 7 bases. The V and J ends lost 2 bases and 4 bases, in that order; junction bases with no gene match: 5. Per the germline V gene, CDR1 is MNHNY and CDR2 is SVGAGI (reference sequence). This CDR3 spans 15 amino acids. Written as DNA, the CDR3 is TGTGCCAGCAGTTACGAGGACAGGACTTACAATGAGCAGTTCTTC. Translated: CASSYEDRTYNEQFF.